What follows are 30 T cell receptor beta chains derived from one specimen sequenced in a study of beta chain features in type 1 diabetes. General study findings and limits: Moderate yet significant TCRB CDR3 shortening was seen in Type 1 diabetes patients in all four CD4+ subsets.

The antigens of these receptors remain unknown. The authors reverse transcribed all of the isolated RNA, so sequencing captured expressed TCRB transcripts. Sequencing was performed with immunoSEQ multiplex PCR; in TCRdb, only in-frame clones are kept and a portion is missing. This table holds more than 550,000 clones, about an eighth found once. Sequenced: naive CD4+ T cells from blood. The receptors here all came from a man younger than 35 with type 1 diabetes.

The chain carries TRBV29-1 and TRBJ2-3, with D hard to call. The CDR3 is 11 amino acids. Per germline, CDR1 SQVTM and CDR2 ANQGSEA. Here the CDR3 DNA reads TGCAGTCTAGGCCCCCGGGATACGCAGTATTTT. Residues: CSLGPRDTQYF.

The chain is built from TRBV25-1 and TRBJ2-1; tentative D call: TRBD1 (6 bases). V was clipped by 3 bases and J by 8 bases, with 8 bases between them. This CDR3 has 12 amino acids. The germline V gene has CDR1 MGHDK and CDR2 SYGVNS. CDR3 in amino acids: CASSDPGDEQFF. CDR3 DNA sequence: TGTGCCAGCAGTGACCCAGGGGATGAGCAGTTCTTC.

The chain joins TRBV2 to TRBJ1-2, with a possible D match to TRBD1 (6 bases). Germline V CDR1 and CDR2: SNHLY, FYNNEI. Deletions cut 7 bases from V and 6 bases from J, with 18 bases between. The CDR3 is made up of 14 amino acids. CDR3 in DNA: TGTGCCAGCACCCTGGGCGGACAGCTTCATGGCTACACCTTC. Its translation is CASTLGGQLHGYTF. Full variable domain (outside the CDR3, taken from reference TRBV2 and TRBJ1-2): EPEVTQTPSHQVTQMGQEVILRCVPISNHLYFYWYRQILGQKVEFLVSFYNNEISEKSEIFDDQFSVERPDGSNFTLKIRSTKLEDSAMYFCASTLGGQLHGYTFGSGTRLTVV.

This clone was observed a handful of times. The chain combines TRBV29-1 with TRBJ2-7, with D possibly called TRBD1 or TRBD2 (5 bases each). V lost 5 bases and J 5 bases, leaving 25 bases between the germline ends. Looked up from germline, CDR1 is SQVTM and CDR2 is ANQGSEA. CDR3 size: 16 residues. CDR3 sequence: CSVHARGGSSGNEQYF. The CDR3 DNA is TGCAGCGTTCACGCCCGGGGCGGATCCTCGGGAAACGAGCAGTACTTC.

The gene calls are TRBV2 and TRBJ2-5, with 10 bases that match TRBD1. CDR1 and CDR2 from the germline V gene are SNHLY and FYNNEI. CDR3 length: 14 amino acids. V lost 9 bases to trimming and J lost 4 bases; unmatched junction nucleotides: 8. CDR3 protein: CARGWDRGRETQYF. As DNA, the CDR3 is TGTGCCAGGGGCTGGGACAGGGGTCGAGAGACCCAGTACTTC.

The rearrangement uses TRBV5-6 and TRBJ1-2, with no clear D. The CDR3 runs 12 residues. The germline gives CDR1 SGHDT, CDR2 YYEEEE. V lost 0 bases and J 12 bases, leaving 12 bases between the germline ends. CDR3 in DNA: TGTGCCAGCAGCTTGGCCCCGGGGTTGCACACCTTC. Protein sequence: CASSLAPGLHTF.

The chain links TRBV10-3 to TRBJ2-1, with 13 nucleotides matching TRBD2. Germline CDR1 is ENHRY and CDR2 is SYGVKD. The V and J ends lost 3 bases and 5 bases, in that order; junction bases with no gene match: 4. CDR3 length equals 16 residues. As DNA, the CDR3 is TGTGCCATCAGTGACCTAACTAGCGGGAGGGACAATGAGCAGTTCTTC. Its protein is CAISDLTSGRDNEQFF.

This sequence joins TRBV19 and TRBJ2-4; 8 bases are a match to TRBD1. Germline CDR1 and CDR2: LNHDA and SQIVND (reference sequence). J gave up 3 bases and V 8 bases, and 9 bases lay outside the gene matches. The CDR3 spans 15 residues. CDR3 residues: CASSSQGAGKNIQYF. CDR3 DNA: TGTGCCAGTTCTTCCCAGGGGGCTGGCAAAAACATTCAGTACTTC. Combining the CDR3 with reference TRBV19 and TRBJ2-4 gives the whole variable domain DGGITQSPKYLFRKEGQNVTLSCEQNLNHDAMYWYRQDPGQGLRLIYYSQIVNDFQKGDIAEGYSVSREKKESFPLTVTSAQKNPTAFYLCASSSQGAGKNIQYFGAGTRLSVL.

This clone was observed a few times. CDR3 residues: CASSLRHLATQYF. For the CDR3, the DNA is TGTGCCAGCAGTTTACGCCACCTGGCCACGCAGTATTTT. The rearrangement joins TRBV27 to TRBJ2-3; D gene uncertain. V dropped 2 bases and J dropped 9 bases, with 12 bases sitting between them. Germline V gene lookup returns CDR1 MNHEY and CDR2 SMNVEV (reference sequence). The CDR3 length is 13 residues.

This clone was counted between two and nine times. The chain employs TRBV7-2 and TRBJ2-1; D not resolved. The CDR3 consists of 13 residues. Germline V gene data show CDR1 as SGHTA and CDR2 as FQGNSA. The germline V and J ends were trimmed by 5 bases and 7 bases, with 12 bases remaining between them. The CDR3 coding sequence is TGTGCCAGCAGCCCCCTAGGTGGGAATGAGCAGTTCTTC. It yields the protein CASSPLGGNEQFF.

This clone came up a few times. The chain joins TRBV29-1 to TRBJ2-3; the D gene is possibly TRBD2 (6 bases). The CDR3 totals 14 residues. Germline V lookup: CDR1 SQVTM, CDR2 ANQGSEA. Trimming removed 5 bases from V and 0 bases from J, with 12 bases in between. The CDR3 DNA reads TGCAGCGTTCGGGACTTCGCTAGCACAGATACGCAGTATTTT. The encoded protein is CSVRDFASTDTQYF.

This clone occurred a few times. CDR3 nucleotides: TGTGCCAGCAGCTTGATGGCGGGCCCCTCCTACGAGCAGTACTTC. Residues: CASSLMAGPSYEQYF. The chain uses TRBV7-2 and TRBJ2-7; the D gene is possibly TRBD2 (5 bases). Germline V lookup: CDR1 SGHTA, CDR2 FQGNSA. Trimming removed 3 bases from V and 0 bases from J, with 12 bases in between. The CDR3 sequence is 15 residues long.

This clone turned up a few times. J is TRBJ2-3 and V is TRBV5-4, with no clear D. The germline V gene encodes CDR1 SGHNT and CDR2 YYREEE (reference sequence). With 5 bases removed from V and 2 bases from J, the gap between germline ends came to 18 bases. CDR3 length equals 16 residues. The CDR3 is CASSNGVRSNTDTQYF. In nucleotides, the CDR3 is TGTGCCAGCAGTAATGGAGTAAGGTCGAACACAGATACGCAGTATTTT.

The V and J genes are TRBV18 and TRBJ1-5; 7 nucleotides agree with TRBD1. Germline values: CDR1 KGHSH, CDR2 LQKENI. Germline trimming cut 6 bases from V and 2 bases from J; bases unmatched to any gene: 4. CDR3 size: 14 residues. CDR3 amino acids: CASSRGQGNQPQHF. The DNA of the CDR3 is TGTGCCAGCTCCCGCGGACAGGGCAATCAGCCCCAGCATTTT.

The chain joins TRBV6-5 to TRBJ2-7; TRBD2 is a possible D gene (6 bases). The germline V gene has CDR1 MNHEY and CDR2 SVGAGI. The CDR3 is 13 residues long. Trimming left V 6 bases short and J 5 bases short, with 14 bases between. This CDR3 reads CASRGGMHNEQYF. In nucleotides, the CDR3 is TGTGCCAGCAGAGGAGGGATGCACAACGAGCAGTACTTC.

This clone has a handful of counts. The rearrangement links TRBV10-3 to TRBJ1-2; no clear D. The V end was cut by 4 bases, the J end by 5 bases, with 17 bases between. Per the germline V gene, CDR1 is ENHRY and CDR2 is SYGVKD. The CDR3 is made up of 15 amino acids. CDR3 DNA: TGTGCCATCAGTGTACGGGATTGGAGAGGATATGGCTACACCTTC. Its translation: CAISVRDWRGYGYTF.

The chain employs TRBV28 and TRBJ2-1, with TRBD2 matching over 10 bases. CDR1 and CDR2 from the germline V gene are MDHEN and SYDVKM. The CDR3 consists of 15 residues. V shed 5 bases and J 7 bases; nucleotides not matched to a gene: 8. The chain's CDR3 is CASSPASGGSNEQFF. As DNA, the CDR3 is TGTGCCAGCAGTCCCGCTAGCGGGGGTAGTAATGAGCAGTTCTTC.

The chain has TRBV11-2 and TRBJ2-1, with D uncertain. The germline CDR1 and CDR2 sequences are SGHAT and FQNNGV. This CDR3 is 13 amino acids long. V dropped 7 bases and J dropped 2 bases, with 9 bases sitting between them. This CDR3 reads CASTLDPYNEQFF. Written as DNA, the CDR3 is TGTGCCAGCACCCTGGACCCCTACAATGAGCAGTTCTTC.

The rearrangement joins TRBV7-2 to TRBJ2-1; 9 bases align to TRBD2. The CDR3 length is 18 residues. Germline V lookup: CDR1 SGHTA, CDR2 FQGNSA. J gave up 3 bases and V 1 base, and 10 bases lay outside the gene matches. CDR3 residues: CASSLGVLARGGYNEQFF. The CDR3 DNA reads as TGTGCCAGCAGCTTAGGAGTCCTGGCGCGGGGGGGCTACAATGAGCAGTTCTTC.

Note on this clone: A much more abundant neighbour one base away suggests this may be a read error. The chain carries TRBV7-3 and TRBJ1-2; 7 bases align to TRBD1. The CDR3 contains 13 residues. Germline CDR1 reads SGHTA; CDR2 reads FQGTGA. The J segment lost 2 bases and the V segment lost 3 bases, leaving 0 bases of the junction unmatched. Here the CDR3 reads CASSLGQNYGYTF. Here the CDR3 DNA reads TGTGCCAGCAGCTTGGGACAGAACTATGGCTACACCTTC.

This clone turned up a few times. The chain employs TRBV6-1 and TRBJ2-1, with a weak D call TRBD1 (6 bases). The CDR3 has 16 amino acids. Germline values: CDR1 MNHNS, CDR2 SASEGT. The ends were cut back, 3 bases at V and 2 bases at J, with 14 bases in the middle. In nucleotides, the CDR3 is TGTGCCAGCAGTGACTTAAAGGGGGAGACCTACAATGAGCAGTTCTTC. Residues: CASSDLKGETYNEQFF.

Only a few counts were recorded for this clone. The chain combines TRBV14 with TRBJ2-3, with no clear D. V gave up 4 bases and J gave up 2 bases, with 4 bases separating them. Germline V lookup: CDR1 SGHDN, CDR2 FVKESK. The CDR3 contains 12 residues. CDR3 nucleotide sequence: TGTGCCAGCAGCCCATCCACAGATACGCAGTATTTT. Translated: CASSPSTDTQYF.

The V call is TRBV2, the J call TRBJ1-1, with D possibly matching TRBD1 (6 bases). The CDR3 runs to 13 residues. The germline V gene has CDR1 SNHLY and CDR2 FYNNEI. V lost 7 bases and J 1 base, leaving 10 bases between the germline ends. CDR3 protein: CASNGQSNTEAFF. The DNA of the CDR3 is TGTGCCAGCAACGGACAGTCGAACACTGAAGCTTTCTTT.

This clone was picked up a small number of times. The chain has TRBV14 and TRBJ2-2; no firm D call. This CDR3 comprises 14 residues. Looked up from germline, CDR1 is SGHDN and CDR2 is FVKESK. V dropped 3 bases and J dropped 7 bases, with 12 bases sitting between them. The CDR3 coding sequence is TGTGCCAGCAGCCAGCATCCTAGTGTCGGGGAGCTGTTTTTT. This encodes CASSQHPSVGELFF.

The rearrangement joins TRBV9 to TRBJ2-3, with D possibly being TRBD2 (5 bases). The CDR3 is 15 amino acids. V lost 0 bases to trimming and J lost 4 bases, with 12 bases between them. CDR1 is SGDLS and CDR2 is YYNGEE in the germline V gene. The CDR3 sequence: CASSVVGLAPDTQYF. Here the CDR3 DNA reads TGTGCCAGCAGCGTAGTTGGCCTAGCCCCAGATACGCAGTATTTT. The whole variable domain, filled in from reference TRBV9 and TRBJ2-3, reads DSGVTQTPKHLITATGQRVTLRCSPRSGDLSVYWYQQSLDQGLQFLIQYYNGEERAKGNILERFSAQQFPDLHSELNLSSLELGDSALYFCASSVVGLAPDTQYFGPGTRLTVL.

This clone was seen more than once but under ten times. J is TRBJ2-1 and V is TRBV7-2, with D possibly matching TRBD2 (5 bases). The germline V gene has CDR1 SGHTA and CDR2 FQGNSA. The V end lost 5 bases, the J end lost 5 bases, and 19 bases lay between the germline ends. There are 16 residues in the CDR3. The CDR3 is CASSDRRQVAHNEQFF. CDR3 bases: TGTGCCAGCAGCGACCGAAGGCAGGTAGCGCACAATGAGCAGTTCTTC.

The chain recombines TRBV29-1 with TRBJ2-1; 7 nucleotides align to TRBD1. CDR3 length: 14 residues. Germline assignment: CDR1 SQVTM and CDR2 ANQGSEA. Trimming took 1 base from V and 4 from J; bases not matched to a gene: 4. CDR3 amino acids: CSVEGDSPYNEQFF. CDR3 DNA sequence: TGCAGCGTTGAAGGGGACAGCCCGTACAATGAGCAGTTCTTC.

Only a few counts were recorded for this clone. The chain carries TRBV9 and TRBJ2-5; the D gene is possibly TRBD2 (6 bases). Trimming cost V 1 base and J 5 bases, with 15 bases left between them. CDR3 length equals 15 residues. The germline gives CDR1 SGDLS, CDR2 YYNGEE. CDR3 sequence: CASSVMEGRAETQYF. The CDR3 DNA sequence: TGTGCCAGCAGCGTAATGGAGGGGCGAGCGGAGACCCAGTACTTC. The full variable domain, completed using reference TRBV9 and TRBJ2-5, is DSGVTQTPKHLITATGQRVTLRCSPRSGDLSVYWYQQSLDQGLQFLIQYYNGEERAKGNILERFSAQQFPDLHSELNLSSLELGDSALYFCASSVMEGRAETQYFGPGTRLLVL.

V is TRBV7-2 and J is TRBJ1-2; no reliable D call. The CDR3 length is 15 residues. Germline CDR1 reads SGHTA; CDR2 reads FQGNSA. The germline V and J ends were trimmed by 1 base and 7 bases, with 16 bases remaining between them. This chain's CDR3 is CASSLDLVLGRGYTF. The CDR3 coding sequence is TGTGCCAGCAGCTTAGACCTCGTTCTTGGTCGTGGCTACACCTTC.

This clone was observed a few times. The chain recombines TRBV7-8 with TRBJ2-1; 8 bases map to TRBD2. Per germline, CDR1 SGHVS and CDR2 FQNEAQ. This CDR3 spans 13 amino acids. The V and J ends lost 2 bases and 12 bases, in that order; junction bases with no gene match: 6. Here the CDR3 DNA reads TGTGCCAGCAGCTTAATCCCCCTAGCGGGGCAGTTCTTC. Protein: CASSLIPLAGQFF.